The entry that follows covers one T cell receptor beta chain sequence. Its matching antigen is unknown. Trimming removed 6 bases from V and 6 bases from J, with 14 bases in between. The germline CDR1 and CDR2 sequences are SQVTM and ANQGSEA. This CDR3 is built from 12 residues. The data originate from a study of beta chain features in type 1 diabetes. Points from the study as a whole: Researchers cautioned that cDNA sequencing could over-represent cells with high TCR expression. Shortening that was moderate but significant affected the TCRB CDR3s of Type 1 diabetes patients in all four CD4+ subsets. For type 1 diabetes patients, VDJ junctions showed fewer insertions and more deletions.

TCRB transcripts that were expressed got sequenced, as all of the isolated RNA had been reverse transcribed. Several million reads were obtained on average from naive, central memory and regulatory T cell samples. Using immunoSEQ multiplex PCR, the repertoire was profiled, and TCRdb retains in-frame clones only, with some absent. The table records approximately 170,000 clones, roughly 59% of them present only once. The authors sorted CD4+ naive, central memory, regulatory and stem cell-like memory cells via CD45RO/CCR7/CD25/CD127/CD95/CD27. Material: naive CD4+ T cells from blood. The receptor was derived from a man aged 25 to 40 with type 1 diabetes. The chain couples TRBV29-1 to TRBJ1-2, with D perhaps matching TRBD1 (6 bases). Written as DNA, the CDR3 is TGCAGCGTCCGTGAGGGGGGCGATGGCTACACCTTC. It translates to CSVREGGDGYTF. Combining the CDR3 with reference TRBV29-1 and TRBJ1-2 gives the whole variable domain SAVISQKPSRDICQRGTSLTIQCQVDSQVTMMFWYRQQPGQSLTLIATANQGSEATYESGFVIDKFPISRPNLTFSTLTVSNMSPEDSSIYLCSVREGGDGYTFGSGTRLTVV.